This TCR beta chain comes out of a study of shared clonotypes between healthy human individuals. Study overall: CD4 naive and memory got three plates each, CD8 naive two, CD8 memory one.

Notes on this clone: The antigen remains undetermined.

The protocol was immunoSEQ multiplex PCR, while the TCRdb copy is restricted to in-frame clones and leaves out a portion. Of approximately 980,000 clones in the sample, more than 75% were seen once. Trimming took off 3 bases at V and 2 bases at J, with 8 bases between the two ends. This CDR3 spans 15 amino acids. Germline V gives CDR1 LNHDA, CDR2 SQIVND (reference sequence). Study-wide results and caveats: Only a few donors were included, so the genetic and exposure-history diversity represented was limited. When naive CD4 clonotypes were compared across several donors, around 4.6% were shared.

This receptor was identified in a man aged 18 to 30 in good health. This sequence joins TRBV19 and TRBJ2-6, with no clear D. Material: memory CD4+ T cells sorted from blood. Subset reported: CD45RA-negative fraction. CDR3 amino acids: CASSIWKTGANVLTF. CDR3 DNA: TGTGCCAGTAGTATTTGGAAGACTGGGGCCAACGTCCTGACTTTC.